The T cell receptor beta chain described here comes from a study of regulatory T cells in long-lasting Graves disease. The study, taken as a whole, reports: Relative to newly diagnosed Graves' patients, persistent ones had lower TCR diversity.

Investigators prepared the TCR beta libraries by applying iRepertoire HTBI primers and Arm-PCR of CDR3 regions. TCRdb re-analysed the multiplex PCR reads in MiXCR, keeping a single row per CDR3 protein. The table has about 420,000 distinct CDR3 sequences, 15% to 20% seen once. Notes on this clonotype: The antigen remains undetermined.

The time point: newly diagnosed GD, antithyroid drugs for less than 3 months. RNA extracted from PBMCs served as the sequencing template. Germline lookup yields CDR1 SGHRS and CDR2 YFSETQ. V was shortened by 0 bases and J by 8 bases, with 9 bases between the two germline ends. The CDR3 sequence is 13 residues long. The same data also went into a second study, on T cells in Graves' hyperthyroidism and ophthalmopathy.

The sample here was peripheral blood mononuclear cells (PBMCs), taken at new diagnosis, from a patient treated with antithyroid drugs. The sequence was collected from a young woman with Graves disease. V gene TRBV5-1 combines with J gene TRBJ2-1; a possible D gene is TRBD1 (6 bases). The CDR3 region is CASSLGQDHEQFF. The CDR3 nucleotides are TGCGCCAGCAGCTTGGGACAGGACCATGAGCAGTTCTTC.